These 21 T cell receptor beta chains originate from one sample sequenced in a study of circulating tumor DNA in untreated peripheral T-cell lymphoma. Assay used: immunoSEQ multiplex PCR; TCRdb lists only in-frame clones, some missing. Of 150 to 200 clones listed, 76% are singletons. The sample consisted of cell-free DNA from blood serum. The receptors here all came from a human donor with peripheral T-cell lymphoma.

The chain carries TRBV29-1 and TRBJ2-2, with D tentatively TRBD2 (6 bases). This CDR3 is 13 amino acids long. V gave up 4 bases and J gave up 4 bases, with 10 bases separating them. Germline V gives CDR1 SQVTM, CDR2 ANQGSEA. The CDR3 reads CSVVGRLTGELFF. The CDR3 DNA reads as TGCAGCGTTGTGGGGAGGCTCACCGGGGAGCTGTTTTTT.

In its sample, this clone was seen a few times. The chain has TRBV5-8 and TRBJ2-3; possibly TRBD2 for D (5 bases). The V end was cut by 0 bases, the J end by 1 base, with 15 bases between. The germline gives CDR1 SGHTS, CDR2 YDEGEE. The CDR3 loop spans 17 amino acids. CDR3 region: CASSLALQLVGTDTQYF. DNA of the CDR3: TGTGCCAGCAGCTTGGCTCTCCAACTAGTAGGCACAGATACGCAGTATTTT.

The CDR3 region is CTSSQDFSGTSTDTQYF. The CDR3 coding sequence is TGCACCAGCAGCCAAGATTTTAGCGGAACTAGCACAGATACGCAGTATTTT. The chain combines TRBV1 with TRBJ2-3; the table's TRBD2 call for D was not verified on the DNA. TRBV1 represents a pseudogene. The CDR3 length is 17 residues.

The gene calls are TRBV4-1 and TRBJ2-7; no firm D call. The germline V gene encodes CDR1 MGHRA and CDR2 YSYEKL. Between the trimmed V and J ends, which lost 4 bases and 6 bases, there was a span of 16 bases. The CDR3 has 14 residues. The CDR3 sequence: CASSPFLADAEQYF. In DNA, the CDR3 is TGCGCCAGCAGCCCTTTTCTGGCGGATGCCGAGCAGTACTTC.

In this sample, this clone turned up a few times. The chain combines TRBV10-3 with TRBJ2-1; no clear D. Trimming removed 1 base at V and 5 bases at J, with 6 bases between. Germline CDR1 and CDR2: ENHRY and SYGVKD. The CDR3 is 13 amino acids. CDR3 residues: CAISEWTDNEQFF. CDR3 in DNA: TGTGCCATCAGTGAGTGGACGGACAATGAGCAGTTCTTC.

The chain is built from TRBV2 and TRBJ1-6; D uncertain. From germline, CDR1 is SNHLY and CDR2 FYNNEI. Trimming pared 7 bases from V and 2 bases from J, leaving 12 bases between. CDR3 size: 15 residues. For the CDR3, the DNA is TGTGCCAGCACGCCCTCCGGGACCTATAATTCACCCCTCCACTTT. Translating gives CASTPSGTYNSPLHF.

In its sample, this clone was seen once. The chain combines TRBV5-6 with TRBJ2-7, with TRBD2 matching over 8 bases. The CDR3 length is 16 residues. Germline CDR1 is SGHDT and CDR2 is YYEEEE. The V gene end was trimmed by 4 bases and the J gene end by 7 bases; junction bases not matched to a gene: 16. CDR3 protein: CASSPTERGPSGEQYF. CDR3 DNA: TGTGCCAGCAGCCCTACTGAGCGGGGGCCGTCGGGAGAGCAGTACTTC.

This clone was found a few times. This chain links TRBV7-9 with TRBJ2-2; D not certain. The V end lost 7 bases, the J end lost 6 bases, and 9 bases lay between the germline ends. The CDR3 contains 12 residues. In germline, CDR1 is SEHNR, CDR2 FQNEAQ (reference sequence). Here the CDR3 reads CASIHGSGELFF. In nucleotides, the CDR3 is TGTGCCAGCATCCACGGTTCCGGGGAGCTGTTTTTT.

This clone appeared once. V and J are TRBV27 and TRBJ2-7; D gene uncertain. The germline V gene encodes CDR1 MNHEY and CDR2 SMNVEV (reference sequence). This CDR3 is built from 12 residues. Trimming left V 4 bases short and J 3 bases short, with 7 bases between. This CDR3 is CASSSGNYEQYF. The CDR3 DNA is TGTGCCAGCAGTTCAGGAAACTACGAGCAGTACTTC.

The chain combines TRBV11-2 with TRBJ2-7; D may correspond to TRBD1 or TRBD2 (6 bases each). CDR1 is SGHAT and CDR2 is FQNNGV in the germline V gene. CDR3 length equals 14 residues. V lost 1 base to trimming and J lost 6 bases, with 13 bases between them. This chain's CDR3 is CASSLGGAGREQYF. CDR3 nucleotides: TGTGCCAGCAGCTTAGGGGGGGCAGGGCGCGAGCAGTACTTC.

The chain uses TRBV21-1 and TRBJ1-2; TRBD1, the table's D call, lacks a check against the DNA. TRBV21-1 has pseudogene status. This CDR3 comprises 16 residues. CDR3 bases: TGTGCCAGCAGTGTCTCAGGCTACAGAAAGACCTATGGCTACACCTTC. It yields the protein CASSVSGYRKTYGYTF.

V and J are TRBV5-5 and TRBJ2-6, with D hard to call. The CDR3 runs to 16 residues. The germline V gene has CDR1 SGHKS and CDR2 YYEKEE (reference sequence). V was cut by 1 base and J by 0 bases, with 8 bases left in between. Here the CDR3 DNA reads TGTGCCAGCAGCTTGCTGGGGTCCTCTGGGGCCAACGTCCTGACTTTC. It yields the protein CASSLLGSSGANVLTF.

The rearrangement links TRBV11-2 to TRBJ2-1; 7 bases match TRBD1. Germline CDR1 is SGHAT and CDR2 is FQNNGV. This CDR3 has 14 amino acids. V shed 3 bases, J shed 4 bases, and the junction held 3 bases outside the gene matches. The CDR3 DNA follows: TGTGCCAGCAGCTTTAGACAGGGTTACAATGAGCAGTTCTTC. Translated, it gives CASSFRQGYNEQFF.

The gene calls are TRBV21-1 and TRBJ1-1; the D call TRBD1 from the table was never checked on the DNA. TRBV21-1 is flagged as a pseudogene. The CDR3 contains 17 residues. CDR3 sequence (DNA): TGTGCCAGCAGCAATAGACAGGGAAGAAATTGTGGCACTGAAGCTTTCTTT. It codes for CASSNRQGRNCGTEAFF.

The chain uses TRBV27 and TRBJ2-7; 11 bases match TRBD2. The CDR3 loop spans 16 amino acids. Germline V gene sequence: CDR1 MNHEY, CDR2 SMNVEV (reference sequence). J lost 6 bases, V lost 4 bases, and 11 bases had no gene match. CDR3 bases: TGTGCCAGCAGTTACTGGGGTAGCGGGGGGGCAAGCGAGCAGTACTTC. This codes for CASSYWGSGGASEQYF.

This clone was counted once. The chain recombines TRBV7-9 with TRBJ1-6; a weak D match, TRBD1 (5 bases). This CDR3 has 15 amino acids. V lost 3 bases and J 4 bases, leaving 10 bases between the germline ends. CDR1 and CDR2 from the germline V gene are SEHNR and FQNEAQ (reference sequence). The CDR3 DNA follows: TGTGCCAGCAGCTTCCTCGGGGGATATAATTCACCCCTCCACTTT. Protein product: CASSFLGGYNSPLHF.

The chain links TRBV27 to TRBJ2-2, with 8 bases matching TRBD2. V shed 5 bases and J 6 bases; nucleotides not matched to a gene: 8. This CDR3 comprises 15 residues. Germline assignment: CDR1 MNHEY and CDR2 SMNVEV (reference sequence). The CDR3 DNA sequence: TGTGCCAGCAGTCTAGCGGGTGGGCCCCCCGGGGAGCTGTTTTTT. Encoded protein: CASSLAGGPPGELFF.

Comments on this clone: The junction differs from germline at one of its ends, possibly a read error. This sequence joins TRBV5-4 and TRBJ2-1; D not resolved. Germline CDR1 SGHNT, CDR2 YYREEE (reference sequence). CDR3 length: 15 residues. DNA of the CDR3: TGTGCCAGCAGCTTAGGGCCGTCCTCCTACAATGGGCAGTTCTTC. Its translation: CASSLGPSSYNGQFF.

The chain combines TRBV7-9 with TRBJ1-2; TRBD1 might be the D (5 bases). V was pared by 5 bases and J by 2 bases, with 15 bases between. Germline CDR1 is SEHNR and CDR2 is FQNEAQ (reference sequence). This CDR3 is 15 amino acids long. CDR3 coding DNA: TGTGCCAGCAGCGTCGGGCGTGGGGGGAACTATGGCTACACCTTC. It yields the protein CASSVGRGGNYGYTF. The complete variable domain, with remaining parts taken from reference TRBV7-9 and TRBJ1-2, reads DTGVSQNPRHKITKRGQNVTFRCDPISEHNRLYWYRQTLGQGPEFLTYFQNEAQLEKSRLLSDRFSAERPKGSFSTLEIQRTEQGDSAMYLCASSVGRGGNYGYTFGSGTRLTVV.

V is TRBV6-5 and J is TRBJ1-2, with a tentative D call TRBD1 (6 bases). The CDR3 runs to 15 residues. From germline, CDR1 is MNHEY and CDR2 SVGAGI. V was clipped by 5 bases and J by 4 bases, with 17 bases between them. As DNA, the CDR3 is TGTGCCAGCAGTCGCGGACAGTATCATAGCTATGGCTACACCTTC. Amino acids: CASSRGQYHSYGYTF.

This chain's CDR3 is CASSMGLAGYEQYF. In DNA, the CDR3 is TGCGCCAGCAGCATGGGACTAGCGGGCTACGAGCAGTACTTC. The V and J genes are TRBV5-1 and TRBJ2-7, with 12 bases aligning to TRBD2. The CDR3 sequence is 14 residues long. Trimming took 4 bases from V and 3 from J; bases not matched to a gene: 2. Germline loops: CDR1 SGHRS, CDR2 YFSETQ.